The entry below gives a single T cell receptor (beta chain) sequence along with its context. The antigen is not known. This sample's time point: patch test 1, 2 weeks after DPC sensitization. The treatment: therapeutic diphenylcyclopropenone sensitization with weekly scalp DPC. The sample belongs to a study of human T cells and chemical hapten exposure. Study outcomes and limitations: Positive correlation was observed between PT1 expanded TCR counts and patch test score. Compared with pre-sensitization or healthy control sets, expanded TCRs clustered more.

The V end lost 1 base, the J end lost 7 bases, and 13 bases lay between the germline ends. This CDR3 is 14 amino acids long. From germline, CDR1 is PRHDT and CDR2 FYEKMQ (reference sequence). Each CDR3 protein is one row after TCRdb ran MiXCR on the RACE reads. The sample yields some 180,000 distinct CDR3 sequences, under 25% seen once. The chain is built from TRBV13 and TRBJ1-2; a weak D match, TRBD1 (6 bases). The material sequenced was whole blood, taken in connection with sensitization to the hapten diphenylcyclopropenone (DPC). The TCR comes from a woman in her 50s with alopecia areata. Some clones in this sample may be carry-over from other donors' samples. This CDR3 is CASSLDRGALGYTF. The CDR3 DNA sequence: TGTGCCAGCAGCTTAGATAGGGGGGCGCTTGGCTACACCTTC. Full variable domain (remainder filled in from reference TRBV13 and TRBJ1-2): AAGVIQSPRHLIKEKRETATLKCYPIPRHDTVYWYQQGPGQDPQFLISFYEKMQSDKGSIPDRFSAQQFSDYHSELNMSSLELGDSALYFCASSLDRGALGYTFGSGTRLTVV.